Listed below are T cell receptor beta chains from one sample, sequenced in a study of cytomegalovirus exposure and HLA in healthy donors. Assay: immunoSEQ multiplex PCR; the TCRdb copy retains only in-frame clones and omits some. The data hold under 200,000 clones, with approximately 12% observed a single time. Material for sequencing was PBMCs. Source of these receptors: a middle-aged man in good health and CMV-seropositive. Each CDR3 is given with its conserved first and last residue.

TRBV4-1,CASSQDGAGDETQYF
TRBV6-1,CASSERDSFEKLFF
TRBV4-2,CASSADTEAFF
TRBV28,CASRGLASPLHF
TRBV5-1,CASSSTGGANSNTGELFF
TRBV27,CASSFGGNYGYTF
TRBV6-1,CASSATGLGEKLFF
TRBV9,CASSVGQVAEAFF
TRBV6-4,CASSDSSGSNNEQFF
TRBV28,CASSFGGVYQPQHF
TRBV6-1,CASSPSRTNNEQFF
TRBV27,CASKGSYNSPLHF
TRBV11-3,CASSPGGGLKETQYF
TRBV5-1,CASSSSGDTQYF
TRBV4-3,CASSQVTDLTLTDTQYF
TRBV19,CASSGTGVFTGELFF
TRBV7-2,CASSRDREGQAFF
TRBV29-1,CSGRGQLGYTF
TRBV13,CASSKGQLATNEKLFF
TRBV5-4,CASSLVRGATDTQYF
TRBV6-5,CATKSSGNSPLHF
TRBV19,CASSSLGTPQTETQYF
TRBV2,CASHRQDYEQYF
TRBV18,CASSQTPPNEKLFF
TRBV6-5,CASTPGGITDTQYF
TRBV6-1,CASSEKKGGEETQYF
TRBV5-1,CASSFYRGSGTIYF
TRBV4-3,CASSQDGVLAPGEQFF
TRBV7-2,CASSPHRIQETQYF
TRBV11-3,CASSSLETQYF
TRBV2,CASNPGWGDRNNSPLHF
TRBV27,CASSLSGLAGKIVSYNEQFF
TRBV20-1,CSASPGNTIYF
TRBV7-9,CASSSGDRATNEKLFF
TRBV6-1,CASSSNQPQHF
TRBV4-1,CASSQDASVYGYTF
TRBV7-2,CASSLDSWRGAGDTQYF
TRBV6-6,CASRMGQAYEQYF
TRBV30,CAWSLTGGRSYEQYF
TRBV11-2,CASSLSVNTGELFF
TRBV21-1,CASSPRSGGYTYEQYF
TRBV15,CATSRGDRGTEAFF
TRBV9,CASSVYQGGTEAFF
TRBV5-1,CASSPRRPQGNYGYTF
TRBV21-1,CASSRGTIATFF
TRBV14,CASSQEFAGVGYTF
TRBV5-6,CASSSNLRQWETQYF
TRBV18,CASSPKRGEAFF
TRBV28,CASRHGGGLSGELFF
TRBV4-3,CASSLGLAGGPQTQYF